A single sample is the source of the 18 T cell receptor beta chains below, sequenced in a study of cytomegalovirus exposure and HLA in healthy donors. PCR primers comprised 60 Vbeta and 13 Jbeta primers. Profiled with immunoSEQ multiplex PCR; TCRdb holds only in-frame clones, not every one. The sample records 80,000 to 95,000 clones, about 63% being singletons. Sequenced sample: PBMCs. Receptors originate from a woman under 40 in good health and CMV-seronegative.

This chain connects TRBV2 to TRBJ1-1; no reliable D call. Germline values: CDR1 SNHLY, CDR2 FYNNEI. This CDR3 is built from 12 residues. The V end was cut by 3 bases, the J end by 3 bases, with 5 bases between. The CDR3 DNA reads TGTGCCAGCAGTGAGAGGTACACTGAAGCTTTCTTT. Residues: CASSERYTEAFF.

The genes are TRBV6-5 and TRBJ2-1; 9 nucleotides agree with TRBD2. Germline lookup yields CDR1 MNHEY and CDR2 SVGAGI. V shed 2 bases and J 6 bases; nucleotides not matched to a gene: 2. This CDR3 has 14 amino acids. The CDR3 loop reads CASSYRGRGNEQFF. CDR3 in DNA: TGTGCCAGCAGTTACCGCGGGAGGGGCAATGAGCAGTTCTTC.

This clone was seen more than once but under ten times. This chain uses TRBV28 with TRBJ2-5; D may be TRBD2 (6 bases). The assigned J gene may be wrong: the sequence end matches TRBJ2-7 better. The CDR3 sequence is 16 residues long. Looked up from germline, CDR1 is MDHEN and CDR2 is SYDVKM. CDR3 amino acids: CASSPPGPTGVYEQYF. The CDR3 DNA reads TGTGCCAGCAGTCCCCCAGGTCCGACGGGGGTTTACGAGCAGTACTTC.

The CDR3 nucleotides read TGTGCCAGCAGCCTCTCCGTTTATAACTATGGCTACACCTTC. Its translation is CASSLSVYNYGYTF. This chain connects TRBV14 to TRBJ1-2; no clear D. CDR1 is SGHDN and CDR2 is FVKESK in the germline V gene. V shed 4 bases and J shed 1 base, with 10 bases lying between them. The CDR3 length is 14 residues.

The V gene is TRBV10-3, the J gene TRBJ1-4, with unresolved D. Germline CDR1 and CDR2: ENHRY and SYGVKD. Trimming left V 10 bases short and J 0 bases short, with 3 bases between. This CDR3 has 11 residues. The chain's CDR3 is CATATNEKLFF. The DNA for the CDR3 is TGTGCCACCGCAACTAATGAAAAACTGTTTTTT.

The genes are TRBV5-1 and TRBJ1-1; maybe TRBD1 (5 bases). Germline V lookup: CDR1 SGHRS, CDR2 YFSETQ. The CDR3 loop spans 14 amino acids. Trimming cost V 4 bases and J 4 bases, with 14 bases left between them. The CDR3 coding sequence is TGCGCCAGCAGCACCGAACGGGGGATCACTGAAGCTTTCTTT. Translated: CASSTERGITEAFF.

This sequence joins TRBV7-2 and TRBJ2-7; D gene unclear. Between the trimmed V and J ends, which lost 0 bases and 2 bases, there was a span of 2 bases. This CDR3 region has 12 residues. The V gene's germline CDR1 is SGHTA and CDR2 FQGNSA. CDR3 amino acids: CASSLATYEQYF. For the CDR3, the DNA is TGTGCCAGCAGCTTAGCTACCTACGAGCAGTACTTC.

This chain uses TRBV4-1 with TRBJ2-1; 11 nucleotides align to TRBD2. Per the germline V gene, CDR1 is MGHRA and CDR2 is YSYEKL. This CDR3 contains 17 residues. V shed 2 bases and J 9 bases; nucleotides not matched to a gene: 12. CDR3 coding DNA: TGCGCCAGCAGCCAACCTAATAGCGGGAGGGGGAATGCTGAGCAGTTCTTC. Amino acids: CASSQPNSGRGNAEQFF.

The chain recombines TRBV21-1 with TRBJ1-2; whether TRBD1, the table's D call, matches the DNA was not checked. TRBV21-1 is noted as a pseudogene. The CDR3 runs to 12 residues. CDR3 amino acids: CASSKYRSGYTF. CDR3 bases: TGTGCCAGCAGCAAATACAGGAGTGGCTACACCTTC.

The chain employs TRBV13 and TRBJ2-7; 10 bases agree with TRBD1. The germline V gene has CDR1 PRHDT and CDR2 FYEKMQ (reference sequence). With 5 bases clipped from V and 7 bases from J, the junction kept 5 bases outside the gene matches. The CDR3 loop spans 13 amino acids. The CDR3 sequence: CASSRQGAGEQYF. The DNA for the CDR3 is TGTGCCAGCAGCCGACAGGGGGCAGGAGAGCAGTACTTC. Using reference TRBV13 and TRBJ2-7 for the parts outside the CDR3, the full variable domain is AAGVIQSPRHLIKEKRETATLKCYPIPRHDTVYWYQQGPGQDPQFLISFYEKMQSDKGSIPDRFSAQQFSDYHSELNMSSLELGDSALYFCASSRQGAGEQYFGPGTRLTVT.

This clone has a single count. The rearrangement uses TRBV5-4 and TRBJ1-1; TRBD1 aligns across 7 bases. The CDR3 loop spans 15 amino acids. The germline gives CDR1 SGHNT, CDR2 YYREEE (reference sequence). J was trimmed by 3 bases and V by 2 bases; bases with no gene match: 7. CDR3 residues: CASSFQDRDYTEAFF. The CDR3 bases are TGTGCCAGCAGCTTCCAAGACAGGGACTACACTGAAGCTTTCTTT. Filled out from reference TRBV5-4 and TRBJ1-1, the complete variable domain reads ETGVTQSPTHLIKTRGQQVTLRCSSQSGHNTVSWYQQALGQGPQFIFQYYREEENGRGNFPPRFSGLQFPNYSSELNVNALELDDSALYLCASSFQDRDYTEAFFGQGTRLTVV.

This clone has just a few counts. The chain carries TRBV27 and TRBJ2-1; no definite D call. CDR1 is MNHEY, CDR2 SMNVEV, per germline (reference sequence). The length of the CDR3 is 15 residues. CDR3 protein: CSSAVGAERYNEQFF. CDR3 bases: TGTTCCTCGGCGGTGGGTGCGGAGCGCTACAATGAGCAGTTCTTC.

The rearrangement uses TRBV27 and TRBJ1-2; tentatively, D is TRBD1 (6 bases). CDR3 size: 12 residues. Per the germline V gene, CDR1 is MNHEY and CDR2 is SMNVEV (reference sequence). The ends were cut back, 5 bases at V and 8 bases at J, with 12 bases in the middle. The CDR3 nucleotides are TGTGCCAGCAGTGCCTCAGGGGTCGGCTACACCTTC. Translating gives CASSASGVGYTF.

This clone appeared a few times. CDR3 protein: CASSGLVGGTDTQYF. The CDR3 DNA reads TGCGCCAGCTCGGGACTAGTGGGGGGTACCGATACGCAGTATTTT. The chain carries TRBV10-2 and TRBJ2-3; 8 bases map to TRBD2. The CDR3 covers 15 residues. V shed 8 bases and J 6 bases; nucleotides not matched to a gene: 13. Germline V gene data show CDR1 as WSHSY and CDR2 as SAAADI.

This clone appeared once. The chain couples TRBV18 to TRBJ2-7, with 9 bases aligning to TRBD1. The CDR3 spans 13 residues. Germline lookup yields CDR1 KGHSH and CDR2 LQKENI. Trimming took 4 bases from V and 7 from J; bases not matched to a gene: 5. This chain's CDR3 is CASSLDRGREQYF. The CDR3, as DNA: TGTGCCAGCTCACTGGACAGGGGTAGGGAGCAGTACTTC.

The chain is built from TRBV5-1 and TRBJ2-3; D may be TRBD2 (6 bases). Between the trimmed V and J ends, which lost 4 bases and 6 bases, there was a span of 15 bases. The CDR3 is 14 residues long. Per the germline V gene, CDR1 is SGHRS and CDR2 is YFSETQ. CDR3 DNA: TGCGCCAGCAGCATGGGGACTGGTATGGATACGCAGTATTTT. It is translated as CASSMGTGMDTQYF.

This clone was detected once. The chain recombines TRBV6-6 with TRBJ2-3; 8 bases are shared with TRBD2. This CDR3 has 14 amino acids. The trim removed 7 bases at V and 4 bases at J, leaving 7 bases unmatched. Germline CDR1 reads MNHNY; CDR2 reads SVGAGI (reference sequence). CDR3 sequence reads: CASTYRGGADTQYF. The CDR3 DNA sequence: TGTGCCAGCACCTACCGGGGGGGGGCAGATACGCAGTATTTT.

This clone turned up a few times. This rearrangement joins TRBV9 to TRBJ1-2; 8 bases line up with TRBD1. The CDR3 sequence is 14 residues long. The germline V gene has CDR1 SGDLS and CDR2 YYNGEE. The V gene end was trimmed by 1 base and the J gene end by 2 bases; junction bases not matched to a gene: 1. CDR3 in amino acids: CASSVSGGNYGYTF. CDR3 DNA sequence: TGTGCCAGCAGCGTATCAGGGGGCAACTATGGCTACACCTTC. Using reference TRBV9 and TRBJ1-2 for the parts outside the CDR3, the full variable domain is DSGVTQTPKHLITATGQRVTLRCSPRSGDLSVYWYQQSLDQGLQFLIQYYNGEERAKGNILERFSAQQFPDLHSELNLSSLELGDSALYFCASSVSGGNYGYTFGSGTRLTVV.